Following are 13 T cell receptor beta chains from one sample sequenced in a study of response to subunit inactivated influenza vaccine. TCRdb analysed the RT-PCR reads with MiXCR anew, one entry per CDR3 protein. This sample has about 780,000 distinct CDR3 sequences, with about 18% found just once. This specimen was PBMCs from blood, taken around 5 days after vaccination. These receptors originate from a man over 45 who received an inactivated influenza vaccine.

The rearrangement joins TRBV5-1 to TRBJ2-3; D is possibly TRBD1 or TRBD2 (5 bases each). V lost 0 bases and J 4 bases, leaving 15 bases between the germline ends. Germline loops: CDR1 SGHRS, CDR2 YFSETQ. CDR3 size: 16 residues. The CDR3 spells CASSLALGVNADTQYF. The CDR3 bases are TGCGCCAGCAGCTTGGCTTTGGGGGTCAACGCAGATACGCAGTATTTT.

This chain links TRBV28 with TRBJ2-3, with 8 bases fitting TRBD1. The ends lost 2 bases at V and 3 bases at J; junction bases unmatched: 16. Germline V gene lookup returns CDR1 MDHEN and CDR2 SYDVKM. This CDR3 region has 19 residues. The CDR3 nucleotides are TGTGCCAGCAGTTTAAGACGTCGCCGGGACAGGCCATTTACAGATACGCAGTATTTT. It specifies CASSLRRRRDRPFTDTQYF.

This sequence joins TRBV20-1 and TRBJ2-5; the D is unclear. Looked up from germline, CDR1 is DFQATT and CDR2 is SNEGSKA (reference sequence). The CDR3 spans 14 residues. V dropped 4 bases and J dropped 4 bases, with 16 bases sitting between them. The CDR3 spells CSATPGSRGETQYF. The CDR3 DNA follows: TGCAGTGCTACTCCCGGTAGTCGTGGAGAGACCCAGTACTTC.

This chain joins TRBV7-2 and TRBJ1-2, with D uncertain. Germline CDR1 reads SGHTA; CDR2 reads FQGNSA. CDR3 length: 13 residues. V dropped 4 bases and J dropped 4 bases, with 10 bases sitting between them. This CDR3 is CASSYDNGYGYTF. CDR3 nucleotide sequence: TGTGCCAGCAGCTATGATAACGGCTATGGCTACACCTTC.

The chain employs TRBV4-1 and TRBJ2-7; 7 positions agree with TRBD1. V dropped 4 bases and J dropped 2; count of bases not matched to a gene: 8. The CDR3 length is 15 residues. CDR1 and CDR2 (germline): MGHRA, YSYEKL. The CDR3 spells CASSLSPGQTYEQYF. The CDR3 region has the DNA TGCGCCAGCAGCCTGTCCCCGGGACAGACCTACGAGCAGTACTTC.

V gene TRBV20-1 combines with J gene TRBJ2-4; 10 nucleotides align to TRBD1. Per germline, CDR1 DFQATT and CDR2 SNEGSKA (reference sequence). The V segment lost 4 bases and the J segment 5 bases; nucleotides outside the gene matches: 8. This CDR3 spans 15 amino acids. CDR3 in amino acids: CSAIGQGVPENIQYF. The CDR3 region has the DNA TGCAGTGCTATCGGACAGGGGGTCCCGGAAAACATTCAGTACTTC.

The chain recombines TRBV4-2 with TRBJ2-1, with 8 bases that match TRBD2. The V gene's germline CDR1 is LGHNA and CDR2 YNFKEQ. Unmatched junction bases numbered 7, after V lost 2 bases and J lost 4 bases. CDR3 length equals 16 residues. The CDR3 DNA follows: TGTGCCAGCAGCCAATCAAGCGGGAGTATGTACAATGAGCAGTTCTTC. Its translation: CASSQSSGSMYNEQFF.

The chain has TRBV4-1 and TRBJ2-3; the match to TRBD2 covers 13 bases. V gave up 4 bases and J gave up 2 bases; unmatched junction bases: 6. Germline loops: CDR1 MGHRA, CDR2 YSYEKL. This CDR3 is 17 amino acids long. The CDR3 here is CASSLTGTSGDTDTQYF. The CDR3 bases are TGCGCCAGCAGCCTAACCGGGACTAGCGGGGACACAGATACGCAGTATTTT.

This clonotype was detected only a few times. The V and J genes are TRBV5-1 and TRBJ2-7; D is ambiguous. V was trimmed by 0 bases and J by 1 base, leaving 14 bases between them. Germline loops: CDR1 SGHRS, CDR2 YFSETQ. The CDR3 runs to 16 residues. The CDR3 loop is CASSLGVRGSSYEQYF. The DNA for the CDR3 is TGCGCCAGCAGCTTGGGGGTTCGTGGCAGTTCCTACGAGCAGTACTTC.

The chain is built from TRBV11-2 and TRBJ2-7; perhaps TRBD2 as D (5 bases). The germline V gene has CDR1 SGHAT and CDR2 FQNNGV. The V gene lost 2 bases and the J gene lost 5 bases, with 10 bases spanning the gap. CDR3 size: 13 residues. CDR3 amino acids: CASSLRLAHEQYF. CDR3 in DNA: TGTGCCAGCAGCTTAAGGCTAGCCCACGAGCAGTACTTC.

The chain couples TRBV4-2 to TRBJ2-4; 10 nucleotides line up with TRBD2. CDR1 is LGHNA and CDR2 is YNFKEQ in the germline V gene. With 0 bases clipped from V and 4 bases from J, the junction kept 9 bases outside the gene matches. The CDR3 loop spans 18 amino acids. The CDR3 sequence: CASSQDYAGTSAKNIQYF. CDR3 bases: TGTGCCAGCAGCCAAGATTACGCCGGGACTAGCGCTAAAAACATTCAGTACTTC.

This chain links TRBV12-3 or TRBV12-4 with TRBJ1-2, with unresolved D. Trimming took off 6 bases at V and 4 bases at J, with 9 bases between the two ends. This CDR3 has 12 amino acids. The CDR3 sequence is CASSTAPYGYTF. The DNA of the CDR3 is TGTGCCAGCAGCACAGCGCCCTATGGCTACACCTTC.

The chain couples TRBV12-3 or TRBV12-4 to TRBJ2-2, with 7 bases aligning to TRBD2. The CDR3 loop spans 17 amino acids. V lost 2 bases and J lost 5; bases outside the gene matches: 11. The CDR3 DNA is TGTGCCAGCAGTTTAAGGCTAGCGGAGGGAAAGACCGGGGAGCTGTTTTTT. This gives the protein CASSLRLAEGKTGELFF.